This T cell receptor beta chain was sequenced in a study of OX40 agonist ivuxolimab in advanced cancers. TCRdb's table, derived via immunoSEQ multiplex PCR, lists solely in-frame clones and lacks some. There are more than 60,000 clones in the sample; about 86% occur only once, and roughly 4.5% lies in the top ten. The CDR3 contains 18 residues. Losses at the gene ends were 0 bases for V and 3 bases for J; bases not matched to a gene: 11. Looked up from germline, CDR1 is LGHNA and CDR2 is YNFKEQ. Sample: CD4+ or CD8+ T cells sorted from blood, taken in a trial of the OX40 agonist ivuxolimab. The rearrangement joins TRBV4-2 to TRBJ2-3, with 8 nucleotides matching TRBD2. The clonotype was recovered from an adult with an advanced solid tumor such as melanoma, head and neck, liver or kidney cancer. CDR3 coding DNA: TGTGCCAGCAGCCAAGATCTGTCGGCGGGGGGCCTAACAGATACGCAGTATTTT. It specifies CASSQDLSAGGLTDTQYF.